These 28 T cell receptor beta chains were all obtained from the same sample, sequenced in a study of immune characterization of retroperitoneal liposarcoma. A single record per CDR3 protein comes from TCRdb applying MiXCR to the PCR reads. This table has around 3,200 distinct CDR3 sequences, 35% to 55% appearing once. What was sequenced was tumor tissue. The receptors here all came from a male donor with retroperitoneal liposarcoma.

This clonotype was seen a handful of times. This rearrangement joins TRBV6-1 to TRBJ2-1; 9 nucleotides agree with TRBD2. V was pared by 1 base and J by 7 bases, with 14 bases of the junction left unmatched. The germline V gene has CDR1 MNHNS and CDR2 SASEGT. CDR3 length: 18 residues. CDR3 region: CASSEGQVWASGKNEQFF. The CDR3, as DNA: TGTGCCAGCAGTGAAGGTCAGGTGTGGGCTAGCGGGAAGAATGAGCAGTTCTTC.

This clonotype is labeled as medium-sized. A single base separates this from a much larger clone, so it may be a read error. J is TRBJ2-5 and V is TRBV11-3; TRBD2 matches at 9 bases. J lost 11 bases, V lost 0 bases, and 16 bases had no gene match. Per germline, CDR1 SGHNT and CDR2 YENEEA. CDR3 length: 17 amino acids. The CDR3: CASSLEWASGTYNEQYF. As DNA, the CDR3 is TGTGCCAGCAGCTTAGAGTGGGCTAGCGGGACGTACAATGAGCAGTACTTC.

This clonotype has just a few counts. V is TRBV4-1 and J is TRBJ2-7; 12 nucleotides align to TRBD2. V shed 1 base, J shed 3 bases, and the junction held 4 bases outside the gene matches. The CDR3 loop spans 16 amino acids. The germline V gene encodes CDR1 MGHRA and CDR2 YSYEKL. In nucleotides, the CDR3 is TGCGCCAGCAGCCAAGTCCTAGCGGGAGGGAACTACGAGCAGTACTTC. Encoded protein: CASSQVLAGGNYEQYF.

This clonotype was detected only a few times. This chain joins TRBV6-1 and TRBJ2-5; 8 bases line up with TRBD2. The CDR3 has 16 amino acids. The V and J ends lost 7 bases and 11 bases, in that order; junction bases with no gene match: 21. Per the germline V gene, CDR1 is MNHNS and CDR2 is SASEGT. CDR3 loop: CASTTVGSGSYNEQYF. The CDR3, as DNA: TGTGCCAGCACCACAGTGGGGAGCGGGAGTTACAATGAGCAGTACTTC.

This chain links TRBV6-1 with TRBJ2-2; 7 bases fit TRBD2. This CDR3 has 16 residues. Losses at the gene ends were 5 bases for V and 8 bases for J; bases not matched to a gene: 14. The germline gives CDR1 MNHNS, CDR2 SASEGT. The chain's CDR3 is CASSLGEGLLSGELFF. CDR3 bases: TGTGCCAGCAGTCTTGGGGAGGGACTGTTGTCTGGGGAGCTGTTTTTT.

The genes are TRBV4-1 and TRBJ2-4, with D maybe TRBD1 (6 bases). Trimming took 0 bases from V and 6 from J, leaving 18 bases between them. The CDR3 covers 17 residues. Germline values: CDR1 MGHRA, CDR2 YSYEKL. The CDR3: CASSQDFGQPGGNIQYF. DNA of the CDR3: TGCGCCAGCAGCCAAGATTTCGGACAGCCTGGAGGAAACATTCAGTACTTC.

This clonotype has just a few counts. This chain links TRBV6-1 with TRBJ1-1; possible D gene TRBD1, 6 bases. CDR1 and CDR2 from the germline V gene are MNHNS and SASEGT. The CDR3 is 15 residues long. Trimming removed 6 bases from V and 0 bases from J, with 14 bases in between. CDR3 amino acids: CASRQKGGMNTEAFF. The CDR3 DNA follows: TGTGCCAGCAGACAAAAGGGGGGGATGAACACTGAAGCTTTCTTT.

The gene calls are TRBV5-1 and TRBJ2-5; 12 nucleotides match TRBD2. The J call is doubtful: the DNA matches TRBJ2-7 better. This CDR3 is 18 amino acids long. Germline CDR1 SGHRS, CDR2 YFSETQ. CDR3 in DNA: TGCGCCAGCAGCTTGGCCGTCCTAGCGGGAGGGAGGTTCGACGAGCAGTACTTC. Translated: CASSLAVLAGGRFDEQYF.

In its sample, this clonotype is large. This chain connects TRBV6-6 to TRBJ2-5, with D possibly TRBD2 on 6 matching bases. Trimming pared 2 bases from V and 0 bases from J, leaving 13 bases between. This CDR3 spans 16 amino acids. Germline V gene data show CDR1 as MNHNY and CDR2 as SVGAGI (reference sequence). CDR3 DNA: TGTGCCAGCAGTTACGCGGCAGGAGGGGACCAAGAGACCCAGTACTTC. It specifies CASSYAAGGDQETQYF.

This clonotype was counted a few times. This chain uses TRBV12-3 or TRBV12-4 with TRBJ1-2, with D perhaps matching TRBD1 (5 bases). Trimming took off 4 bases at V and 2 bases at J, with 11 bases between the two ends. CDR3 length: 14 residues. CDR3 nucleotide sequence: TGTGCCAGCAGTTCGGGACTAACCAACTATGGCTACACCTTC. Encoded protein: CASSSGLTNYGYTF.

The chain joins TRBV28 to TRBJ2-2; D gene uncertain. This CDR3 is 13 amino acids long. Trimming cost V 10 bases and J 1 base, with 10 bases left between them. CDR1 is MDHEN, CDR2 SYDVKM, per germline. The DNA of the CDR3 is TGTGCCATTGGGCCAAGGAACACCGGGGAGCTGTTTTTT. Protein sequence: CAIGPRNTGELFF.

The rearrangement links TRBV6-1 to TRBJ2-1; 7 bases agree with TRBD2. With the DNA end fitting TRBJ2-7 better, the J assignment may be wrong. Germline lookup yields CDR1 MNHNS and CDR2 SASEGT. This CDR3 is 15 amino acids long. In DNA form, the CDR3 reads TGTGCCAGCAGTGCGCTAGCGGAATCCTACAATGAGCAGTACTTC. Amino acid sequence: CASSALAESYNEQYF.

The V gene is TRBV6-1, the J gene TRBJ1-5; 10 bases map to TRBD1. The CDR3 is 17 amino acids. The J segment lost 1 base and the V segment lost 4 bases, leaving 7 bases of the junction unmatched. CDR1 is MNHNS and CDR2 is SASEGT in the germline V gene. The CDR3 coding sequence is TGTGCCAGCAGTGCGTTCGGGACAGGGGCGAGCAATCAGCCCCAGCATTTT. It translates to CASSAFGTGASNQPQHF.

This clonotype was seen a few times. This sequence joins TRBV27 and TRBJ2-5, with TRBD1 as a possible D gene (6 bases). The J call may be wrong; the DNA end is better matched by TRBJ2-7. The CDR3 loop spans 14 amino acids. Looked up from germline, CDR1 is MNHEY and CDR2 is SMNVEV (reference sequence). CDR3 bases: TGTGCCAGCAGTTTACGGGACACCAGCTACGAGCAGTACTTC. Its translation is CASSLRDTSYEQYF.

The chain has TRBV6-8 and TRBJ1-2; possibly TRBD1 for D (6 bases). The CDR3 sequence is 14 residues long. V was cut by 4 bases and J by 1 base, with 10 bases left in between. Germline CDR1 and CDR2: MNHGY and SAAAGT. DNA of the CDR3: TGTGCCAGCAGTTCGACAGGAGATAACTATGGCTACACCTTC. Translated: CASSSTGDNYGYTF.

The chain couples TRBV6-2 or TRBV6-3 to TRBJ1-2; the match to TRBD1 covers 10 bases. The CDR3 covers 15 residues. Germline values: CDR1 MNHEY, CDR2 SVGEGT. J lost 4 bases, V lost 6 bases, and 8 bases had no gene match. This chain's CDR3 is CASSYDRGPPYGYTF. Written as DNA, the CDR3 is TGTGCCAGCAGCTATGACAGGGGGCCTCCCTATGGCTACACCTTC.

V gene TRBV12-3 or TRBV12-4 combines with J gene TRBJ2-5; D gene unclear. Trimming cost V 5 bases and J 5 bases, with 9 bases left between them. This CDR3 has 12 residues. DNA for the CDR3: TGTGCCAGCAGTCTTAATTTCGAGACCCAGTACTTC. It encodes CASSLNFETQYF.

The rearrangement joins TRBV6-1 to TRBJ2-3, with 8 bases that match TRBD1. In germline, CDR1 is MNHNS, CDR2 SASEGT. V was clipped by 7 bases and J by 6 bases; unmatched bases: 12. This CDR3 comprises 15 residues. DNA for the CDR3: TGTGCCAGCACCCTCACAGGGGGGAGTTTGGATACGCAGTATTTT. It codes for CASTLTGGSLDTQYF.

Note on this clonotype: As the CDR3 is not closed by the conserved phenylalanine or tryptophan, this likely results from a read error. The chain has TRBV6-8 and TRBJ2-1; 11 nucleotides line up with TRBD1. Judging by the DNA end, TRBJ2-7 fits better; the J call may be wrong. This CDR3 is 16 amino acids long. Per the germline V gene, CDR1 is MNHGY and CDR2 is SAAAGT. The CDR3 coding sequence is TGTGCCAGCAGTTACCTTACCGGGACAGGGGGCTACGAGCAGTACTCC. Residues: CASSYLTGTGGYEQYS.

This clonotype is labeled medium-sized (0.01 to 0.1%). The CDR3 nucleotides are TGTGCCAGCAGTTTATCAGGGATCCCTGGAAACACCATATATTTT. Translated: CASSLSGIPGNTIYF. The gene calls are TRBV27 and TRBJ1-3; D not resolved. Between the trimmed V and J ends, which lost 0 bases and 2 bases, there was a span of 8 bases. The germline V gene has CDR1 MNHEY and CDR2 SMNVEV (reference sequence). The CDR3 contains 15 residues.

In this sample, this clonotype turned up many times. The chain uses TRBV5-5 and TRBJ2-3; 7 nucleotides agree with TRBD2. CDR3 size: 14 residues. The germline CDR1 and CDR2 sequences are SGHKS and YYEKEE (reference sequence). The V gene end was trimmed by 6 bases and the J gene end by 5 bases; junction bases not matched to a gene: 9. The CDR3 spells CASTLAGVEDTQYF. Here the CDR3 DNA reads TGTGCCAGCACACTGGCGGGAGTGGAAGATACGCAGTATTTT. Filled out from reference TRBV5-5 and TRBJ2-3, the complete variable domain reads DAGVTQSPTHLIKTRGQQVTLRCSPISGHKSVSWYQQVLGQGPQFIFQYYEKEERGRGNFPDRFSARQFPNYSSELNVNALLLGDSALYLCASTLAGVEDTQYFGPGTRLTVL.

This clonotype is labeled as medium-sized. This chain links TRBV27 with TRBJ2-5; D tentatively fits TRBD1 or TRBD2 (5 bases each). Germline V lookup: CDR1 MNHEY, CDR2 SMNVEV (reference sequence). The length of the CDR3 is 14 residues. V was shortened by 5 bases and J by 3 bases, with 13 bases between the two germline ends. Written as DNA, the CDR3 is TGTGCCAGCAGTCCCCGGGACGGGGAAGAGACCCAGTACTTC. Its protein product is CASSPRDGEETQYF.

The chain links TRBV6-1 to TRBJ2-7; the match to TRBD2 covers 7 bases. CDR1 and CDR2 from the germline V gene are MNHNS and SASEGT. CDR3 length equals 15 residues. V gave up 7 bases and J gave up 0 bases; unmatched junction bases: 9. CDR3 in amino acids: CASMGGDLFSYEQYF. The CDR3 nucleotides read TGTGCCAGCATGGGGGGGGACCTTTTCTCCTACGAGCAGTACTTC.

This chain connects TRBV12-3 or TRBV12-4 to TRBJ2-3; weak D call: TRBD2 (6 bases). The J call is doubtful: the DNA matches TRBJ2-1 better. The length of the CDR3 is 13 residues. CDR3 sequence: CASSDGSGETQFF. The CDR3 bases are TGTGCCAGCAGTGACGGGTCGGGGGAGACCCAGTTCTTC.

CDR3 DNA: TGTGCCAGCAGTTACTCGACGGGTCCCTACGAGCAGTACTTC. It specifies CASSYSTGPYEQYF. This chain uses TRBV6-6 with TRBJ2-5; D gene unclear. The J call may be in error: the DNA end matches TRBJ2-7 better. Germline V CDR1 and CDR2: MNHNY, SVGAGI (reference sequence). The CDR3 has 14 amino acids.

About this clonotype: A much larger clone is a single base away; this may be a read error. The V gene is TRBV6-1, the J gene TRBJ2-1, with 15 bases aligning to TRBD2. The J call may be wrong; the DNA end is better matched by TRBJ2-7. CDR1 is MNHNS and CDR2 is SASEGT in the germline V gene. The CDR3 is made up of 16 amino acids. CDR3 bases: TGTGCCAGCAGCCGGACTAGCGGGAGGGGCAACAATGAGCAGTACTTC. It encodes CASSRTSGRGNNEQYF.

Remarks on this clonotype: As the CDR3 is not closed by the conserved phenylalanine or tryptophan, this likely results from a read error. The chain has TRBV6-2 or TRBV6-3 and TRBJ2-1; D is perhaps TRBD2 (5 bases). The CDR3 consists of 14 residues. Trimming removed 5 bases from V and 5 bases from J, with 13 bases in between. Germline V gene lookup returns CDR1 MNHEY and CDR2 SVGEGT. CDR3 protein: CASSPIEGHNEQFL. Written as DNA, the CDR3 is TGTGCCAGCAGTCCGATCGAGGGCCACAATGAGCAGTTCTTA.

By its share, this clonotype is medium-sized (0.01 to 0.1%). DNA for the CDR3: TGTGCCAGCAGCCCGAGGGGACTAGCGGTTTACGAGCAGTACTTC. The encoded protein is CASSPRGLAVYEQYF. The genes are TRBV7-2 and TRBJ2-7; TRBD2 matches at 11 bases. The CDR3 loop spans 15 amino acids. The germline gives CDR1 SGHTA, CDR2 FQGNSA. V shed 5 bases and J 4 bases; nucleotides not matched to a gene: 7.